This entry lists 13 T cell receptor beta chains sequenced from one sample in a study of T cell clones after liver transplantation. Sequencing used immunoSEQ multiplex PCR; TCRdb keeps in-frame clones, though not all of them. Here the sample spans some 80,000 clones, 80% to 85% being singletons. The source was CD4+ T cells from blood, collected about 50 months after liver transplant. The source of these receptors is a human patient who received a liver transplant. A subset of T cells may come from the graft donor.

The chain carries TRBV9 and TRBJ2-3; 8 positions agree with TRBD1. This CDR3 comprises 14 residues. Germline loops: CDR1 SGDLS, CDR2 YYNGEE. The J segment lost 7 bases and the V segment lost 5 bases, leaving 9 bases of the junction unmatched. The CDR3 here is CASSRGQEVNTQYF. As DNA, the CDR3 is TGTGCCAGCAGTCGGGGACAGGAGGTAAATACGCAGTATTTT.

V and J are TRBV10-3 and TRBJ2-7; the D is unclear. The germline gives CDR1 ENHRY, CDR2 SYGVKD. V was trimmed by 3 bases and J by 4 bases, leaving 10 bases between them. The CDR3 covers 13 residues. This CDR3 is CAISDPSRYEQYF. The CDR3 bases are TGTGCCATCAGTGACCCGTCCCGATACGAGCAGTACTTC.

This clone was observed a handful of times. V is TRBV29-1 and J is TRBJ2-5, with D unclear. CDR1 SQVTM and CDR2 ANQGSEA come from the germline V gene. The V and J ends lost 0 bases and 4 bases respectively, with 15 bases between them. This CDR3 region has 15 residues. CDR3 sequence: CSVEDRTPRRETQYF. CDR3 DNA sequence: TGCAGCGTTGAAGATCGGACCCCAAGAAGAGAGACCCAGTACTTC.

The chain recombines TRBV27 with TRBJ1-2; D uncertain. Germline-derived CDR1 and CDR2 are MNHEY and SMNVEV (reference sequence). V lost 2 bases, J lost 3 bases, and 7 bases lay in between. This CDR3 contains 13 residues. CDR3 in DNA: TGTGCCAGCAGTTTAGCTGGCCACTATGGCTACACCTTC. This codes for CASSLAGHYGYTF.

The chain recombines TRBV28 with TRBJ2-5, with 12 bases that match TRBD2. V gave up 8 bases and J gave up 5 bases; unmatched junction bases: 0. The CDR3 has 12 amino acids. In germline, CDR1 is MDHEN, CDR2 SYDVKM. The CDR3 spells CASLAGGETQYF. DNA for the CDR3: TGTGCCAGCCTAGCGGGAGGGGAGACCCAGTACTTC.

The rearrangement uses TRBV15 and TRBJ2-7; D is undetermined. This CDR3 comprises 12 residues. V dropped 2 bases and J dropped 3 bases, with 5 bases sitting between them. The germline gives CDR1 LNHNV, CDR2 YYDKDF (reference sequence). The CDR3 loop reads CATSRSHYEQYF. The CDR3 nucleotides are TGTGCCACCAGCAGAAGCCACTACGAGCAGTACTTC.

This chain joins TRBV28 and TRBJ1-5; no reliable D call. Germline V CDR1 and CDR2: MDHEN, SYDVKM. The V and J ends lost 4 bases and 7 bases respectively, with 8 bases between them. This CDR3 is 12 amino acids long. CDR3: CASSSGSQPQHF. Written as DNA, the CDR3 is TGTGCCAGCAGTTCGGGGAGCCAGCCCCAGCATTTT.

The CDR3 DNA reads as TGTGCCATCAGCCCCGGCGCAGGGGGGATCTATGGCTACACCTTC. Its translation: CAISPGAGGIYGYTF. The V gene is TRBV10-3, the J gene TRBJ1-2, with 7 bases identical to TRBD1. The CDR3 is 15 residues long. In germline, CDR1 is ENHRY, CDR2 SYGVKD. Trimming removed 6 bases from V and 4 bases from J; junction bases left unmatched: 11.

This rearrangement joins TRBV30 to TRBJ2-1; 16 bases fit TRBD2. The CDR3 is 16 amino acids. Germline CDR1 reads GTSNPN; CDR2 reads SVGIG (reference sequence). Germline trimming cut 1 base from V and 10 bases from J; bases unmatched to any gene: 7. The CDR3 DNA reads as TGTGCCTGGAGTGCGGGACTAGCGGGAGGGTTCAGGGAGCAGTTCTTC. It encodes CAWSAGLAGGFREQFF.

A single count supports this clone. V gene TRBV19 combines with J gene TRBJ2-3; D not certain. Trimming took 7 bases from V and 1 from J, leaving 9 bases between them. The germline CDR1 and CDR2 sequences are LNHDA and SQIVND (reference sequence). CDR3 length: 13 residues. Written as DNA, the CDR3 is TGTGCCAGTATTCCGGGCGGCACAGATACGCAGTATTTT. This translates into CASIPGGTDTQYF.

The chain employs TRBV6-5 and TRBJ1-1; D is unclear. Germline CDR1 and CDR2: MNHEY and SVGAGI. The CDR3 covers 13 residues. V lost 5 bases, J lost 0 bases, and 7 bases lay in between. CDR3 protein: CASSPRLNTEAFF. CDR3 nucleotide sequence: TGTGCCAGCAGTCCTAGATTGAACACTGAAGCTTTCTTT.

J is TRBJ2-7 and V is TRBV5-4; TRBD2 agrees at 10 bases. Germline loops: CDR1 SGHNT, CDR2 YYREEE (reference sequence). The CDR3 is made up of 15 amino acids. V was clipped by 4 bases and J by 7 bases; unmatched bases: 11. CDR3 in amino acids: CASSSRLAGAWEQYF. The CDR3, as DNA: TGTGCCAGCAGCAGCCGCCTAGCGGGGGCTTGGGAGCAGTACTTC.

The rearrangement joins TRBV6-5 to TRBJ1-1, with 7 nucleotides matching TRBD1. Germline CDR1 MNHEY, CDR2 SVGAGI. J was trimmed by 8 bases and V by 5 bases; bases with no gene match: 5. The CDR3 length is 12 residues. In nucleotides, the CDR3 is TGTGCCAGCAGTCGCGGGACAGCGGAAGCTTTCTTT. Translated: CASSRGTAEAFF.